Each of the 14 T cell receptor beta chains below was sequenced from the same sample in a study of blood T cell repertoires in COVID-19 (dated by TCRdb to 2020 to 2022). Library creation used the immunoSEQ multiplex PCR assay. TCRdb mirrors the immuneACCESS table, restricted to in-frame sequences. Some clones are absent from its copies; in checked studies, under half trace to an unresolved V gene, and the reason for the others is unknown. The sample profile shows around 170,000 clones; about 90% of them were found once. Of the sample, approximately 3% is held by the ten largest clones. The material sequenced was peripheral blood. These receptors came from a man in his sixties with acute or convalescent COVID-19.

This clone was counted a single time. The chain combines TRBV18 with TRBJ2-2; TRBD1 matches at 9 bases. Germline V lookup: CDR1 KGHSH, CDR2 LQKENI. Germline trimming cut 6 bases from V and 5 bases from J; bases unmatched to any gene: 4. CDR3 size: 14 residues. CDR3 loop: CASSPGTGTGELFF. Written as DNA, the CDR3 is TGTGCCAGCTCCCCTGGGACAGGGACCGGGGAGCTGTTTTTT. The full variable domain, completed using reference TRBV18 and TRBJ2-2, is NAGVMQNPRHLVRRRGQEARLRCSPMKGHSHVYWYRQLPEEGLKFMVYLQKENIIDESGMPKERFSAEFPKEGPSILRIQQVVRGDSAAYFCASSPGTGTGELFFGEGSRLTVL.

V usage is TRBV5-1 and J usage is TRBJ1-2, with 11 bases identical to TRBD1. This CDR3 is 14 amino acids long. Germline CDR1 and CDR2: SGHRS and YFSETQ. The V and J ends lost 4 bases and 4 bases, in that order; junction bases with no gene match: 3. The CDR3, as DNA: TGCGCCAGCAGCCAGGGACAGGGGGGCTATGGCTACACCTTC. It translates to CASSQGQGGYGYTF.

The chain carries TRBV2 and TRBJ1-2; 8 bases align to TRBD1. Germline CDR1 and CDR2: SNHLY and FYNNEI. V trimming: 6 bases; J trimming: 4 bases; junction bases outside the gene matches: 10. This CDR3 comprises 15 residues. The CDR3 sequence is CASSGQGNAAYGYTF. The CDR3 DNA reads TGTGCCAGCAGCGGACAGGGTAATGCGGCCTATGGCTACACCTTC.

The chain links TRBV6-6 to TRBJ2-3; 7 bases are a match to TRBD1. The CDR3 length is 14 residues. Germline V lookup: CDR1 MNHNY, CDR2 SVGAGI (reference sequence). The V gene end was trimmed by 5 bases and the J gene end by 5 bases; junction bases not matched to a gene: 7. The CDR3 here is CASSRARGQDTQYF. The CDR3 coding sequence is TGTGCCAGCAGTCGGGCGAGGGGGCAAGATACGCAGTATTTT.

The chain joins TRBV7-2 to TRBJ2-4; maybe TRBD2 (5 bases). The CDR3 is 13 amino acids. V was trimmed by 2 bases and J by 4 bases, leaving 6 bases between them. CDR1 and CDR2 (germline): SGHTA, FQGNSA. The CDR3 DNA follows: TGTGCCAGCAGCTTAAGAGGGAAAAACATTCAGTACTTC. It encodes CASSLRGKNIQYF.

CDR3: CASSFRSRGGPQTQYF. The CDR3 DNA sequence: TGTGCCAGCAGCTTTCGGTCTCGCGGGGGGCCCCAGACCCAGTACTTC. The chain recombines TRBV7-8 with TRBJ2-5, with 8 bases aligning to TRBD2. V lost 3 bases and J lost 6; bases outside the gene matches: 12. From germline, CDR1 is SGHVS and CDR2 FQNEAQ. The CDR3 spans 16 residues.

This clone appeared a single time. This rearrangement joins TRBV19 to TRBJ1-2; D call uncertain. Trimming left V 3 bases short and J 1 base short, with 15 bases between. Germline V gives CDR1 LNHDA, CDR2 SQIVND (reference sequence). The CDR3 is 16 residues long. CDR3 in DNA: TGTGCCAGTAGTATGGCTCCCGCGGAAATTAACTATGGCTACACCTTC. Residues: CASSMAPAEINYGYTF.

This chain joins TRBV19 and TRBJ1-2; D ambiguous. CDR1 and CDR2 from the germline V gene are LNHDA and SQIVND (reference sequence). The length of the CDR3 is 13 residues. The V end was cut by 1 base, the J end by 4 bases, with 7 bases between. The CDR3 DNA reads TGTGCCAGTAGTATAGTCGACACCTATGGCTACACCTTC. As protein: CASSIVDTYGYTF.

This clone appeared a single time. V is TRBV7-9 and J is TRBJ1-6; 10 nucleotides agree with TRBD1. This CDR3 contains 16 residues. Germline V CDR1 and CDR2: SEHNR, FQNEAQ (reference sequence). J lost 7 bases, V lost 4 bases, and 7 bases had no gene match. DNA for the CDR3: TGTGCCAGCAGCTCCAGCGGGGGACAGGGGAATTCACCCCTCCACTTT. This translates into CASSSSGGQGNSPLHF.

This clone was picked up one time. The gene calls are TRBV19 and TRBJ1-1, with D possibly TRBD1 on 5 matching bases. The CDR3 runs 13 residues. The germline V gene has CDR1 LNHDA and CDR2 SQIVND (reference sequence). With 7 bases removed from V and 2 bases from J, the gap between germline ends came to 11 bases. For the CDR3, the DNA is TGTGCCAGTAATAACAGGATTAACACTGAAGCTTTCTTT. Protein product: CASNNRINTEAFF.

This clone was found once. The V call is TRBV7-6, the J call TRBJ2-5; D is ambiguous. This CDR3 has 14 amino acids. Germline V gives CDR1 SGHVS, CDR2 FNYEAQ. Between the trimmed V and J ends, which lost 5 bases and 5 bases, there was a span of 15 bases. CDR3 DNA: TGTGCCAGCAGCCTACAGCCGCTTAAGGAGACCCAGTACTTC. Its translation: CASSLQPLKETQYF.

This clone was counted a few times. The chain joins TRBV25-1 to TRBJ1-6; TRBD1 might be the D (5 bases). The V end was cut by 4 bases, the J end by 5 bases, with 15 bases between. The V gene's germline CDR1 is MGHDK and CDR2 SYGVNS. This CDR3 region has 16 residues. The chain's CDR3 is CASSGIQGLHNSPLHF. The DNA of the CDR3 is TGTGCCAGCAGTGGGATTCAGGGTTTACATAATTCACCCCTCCACTTT.

Written as DNA, the CDR3 is TGTGCCAGCAGCCGCGCGACAGGGGGCAATTCACCCCTCCACTTT. This sequence encodes CASSRATGGNSPLHF. This chain connects TRBV3-1 (or the pseudogene TRBV3-2) to TRBJ1-6; 10 nucleotides match TRBD1. Germline V CDR1 and CDR2: LGHDT, YNNKEL (reference sequence). Unmatched junction bases numbered 4, after V lost 4 bases and J lost 7 bases. The CDR3 totals 15 residues.

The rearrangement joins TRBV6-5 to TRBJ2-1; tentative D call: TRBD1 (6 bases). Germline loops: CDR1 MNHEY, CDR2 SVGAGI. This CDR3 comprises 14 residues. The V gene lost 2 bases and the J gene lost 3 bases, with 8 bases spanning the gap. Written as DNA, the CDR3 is TGTGCCAGCAGTTACGCAGGGGTCTACAATGAGCAGTTCTTC. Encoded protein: CASSYAGVYNEQFF.